The next 27 T cell receptor beta chains were all read from a single sample in a study of molecular identifiers for immune sequencing clone quantification. MiXCR, applied by TCRdb to the PCR reads, yields one record per CDR3 protein. In the table there are some 320,000 distinct CDR3 sequences, 24% of which are singletons. The material sequenced was naive CD8+ T cells from blood, with Jurkat cell RNA spiked in. Subset indicated: FACS-sorted CD8+CD4-CCR7+CD45RA+ naive T cells. The receptors were sampled from a human donor in good health. Some libraries in this study had Jurkat cell RNA spiked in.

Worth noting for this clonotype: The junction does not match germline at one end; this may be a read error. The rearrangement uses TRBV14 and TRBJ2-5, with 12 bases fitting TRBD2. CDR1 and CDR2 (germline): SGHDN, FVKESK. The CDR3 contains 14 residues. The CDR3 bases are TGTGCCAGCAGCCGACTAGCGGGAGTTGAGACCCTGTACTTC. Amino acids: CASSRLAGVETLYF.

In its sample, this clonotype was seen a few times. The chain links TRBV19 to TRBJ1-5, with D maybe TRBD1 (6 bases). The CDR3 consists of 15 residues. The V and J ends lost 2 bases and 6 bases respectively, with 14 bases between them. Germline values: CDR1 LNHDA, CDR2 SQIVND (reference sequence). CDR3 bases: TGTGCCAGTAGTATATGGGGGCAGGGGAGTCAGCCCCAGCATTTT. This translates into CASSIWGQGSQPQHF.

The chain joins TRBV9 to TRBJ2-3; TRBD2 matches at 7 bases. The CDR3 runs 16 residues. J gave up 3 bases and V 2 bases, and 9 bases lay outside the gene matches. Germline CDR1 reads SGDLS; CDR2 reads YYNGEE. The DNA of the CDR3 is TGTGCCAGCAGCGTGTTTAATAGCGGGCCGACAGATACGCAGTATTTT. Its translation: CASSVFNSGPTDTQYF.

In regard to this clonotype: This may be a read error, as it is one base from a much larger clone. This chain uses TRBV12-3 or TRBV12-4 with TRBJ1-1; D may be TRBD1 (5 bases). The length of the CDR3 is 16 residues. V gave up 5 bases and J gave up 0 bases, with 16 bases separating them. CDR3 amino acids: CASSPVREEMNTEAFF. In nucleotides, the CDR3 is TGTGCCAGCAGTCCTGTCAGGGAGGAGATGAACACTGAAGCTTTCTTT.

A note on this clonotype: The junction departs from germline at one end; a sequencing error may be responsible. The chain is built from TRBV5-1 and TRBJ2-7, with D possibly matching TRBD1 (5 bases). The CDR3 loop spans 17 amino acids. Germline loops: CDR1 SGHRS, CDR2 YFSETQ. The CDR3 DNA reads TGCGCCAGCAGCTTGGCCGTCGCAGCAGGGATGAACTACGGGCAGTACTTC. Its protein is CASSLAVAAGMNYGQYF.

With respect to this clonotype: The conserved closing phenylalanine or tryptophan is absent in this CDR3, likely reflecting a read error. The V call is TRBV6-1, the J call TRBJ1-5; no firm D call. Germline CDR1 reads MNHNS; CDR2 reads SASEGT. V was clipped by 0 bases and J by 3 bases, with 9 bases between them. The CDR3 loop spans 15 amino acids. Here the CDR3 reads CASSEARGFNQPQHS. The CDR3 coding sequence is TGTGCCAGCAGTGAAGCGCGAGGTTTCAATCAGCCCCAGCATTCT.

Of note for this clonotype: At one of its ends the junction is not consistent with the germline gene, which may arise from a read error. The chain uses TRBV7-9 and TRBJ2-1; 11 bases agree with TRBD2. The CDR3 consists of 19 residues. In germline, CDR1 is SEHNR, CDR2 FQNEAQ (reference sequence). The CDR3 nucleotides are TGTGCCAGCAGCCACCCTTATACCGGACTAGCGGGTTCCCACAATGAGCAGATCTTC. Amino acids: CASSHPYTGLAGSHNEQIF.

Ten or more counts support this clonotype. This rearrangement joins TRBV12-3 or TRBV12-4 to TRBJ2-7; maybe TRBD2 (6 bases). V was cut by 6 bases and J by 4 bases, with 22 bases left in between. The CDR3 totals 16 residues. The CDR3 sequence is CASSSLGGTGEYEQYF. The CDR3 DNA sequence: TGTGCCAGCAGCTCCCTTGGAGGGACGGGAGAATACGAGCAGTACTTC.

This clonotype was seen ten or more times. V and J are TRBV6-6 and TRBJ1-5; unclear D gene. Trimming cost V 2 bases and J 5 bases, with 13 bases left between them. The germline CDR1 and CDR2 sequences are MNHNY and SVGAGI (reference sequence). This CDR3 has 15 residues. The chain's CDR3 is CASSYPDSPYQPQHF. Here the CDR3 DNA reads TGTGCCAGCAGTTACCCCGACTCACCCTATCAGCCCCAGCATTTT.

For this clonotype: A much larger clone is a single base away; this may be a read error. The V call is TRBV27, the J call TRBJ2-7; TRBD1 is a possible D gene (5 bases). The CDR3 length is 14 residues. Germline V gene data show CDR1 as MNHEY and CDR2 as SMNVEV (reference sequence). V lost 5 bases to trimming and J lost 2 bases, with 13 bases between them. The CDR3 sequence is CASSPATAPYEQYF. The CDR3 nucleotides read TGTGCCAGCAGTCCTGCGACAGCCCCCTACGAGCAGTACTTC.

This clonotype was seen repeatedly, ten times or more. This rearrangement joins TRBV7-2 to TRBJ2-7; no reliable D call. The V and J ends lost 5 bases and 6 bases respectively, with 14 bases between them. This CDR3 has 13 amino acids. Germline values: CDR1 SGHTA, CDR2 FQGNSA. The CDR3 DNA reads as TGTGCCAGCAGCCTCGGGCCAGTCGGCGAGCAGTACTTC. Translated: CASSLGPVGEQYF.

This clonotype was observed a few times. This chain connects TRBV21-1 to TRBJ2-5. TRBV21-1 is a pseudogene. This CDR3 region has 16 residues. CDR3 amino acids: CASSKGTQLLEETQYF. The CDR3 nucleotides are TGTGCCAGCAGCAAAGGAACACAGTTACTTGAGGAGACCCAGTACTTC.

A few counts support this clonotype. V and J are TRBV27 and TRBJ2-7; D is possibly TRBD1 or TRBD2 (5 bases each). This CDR3 region has 15 residues. V was cut by 2 bases and J by 0 bases, with 11 bases left in between. Germline assignment: CDR1 MNHEY and CDR2 SMNVEV (reference sequence). CDR3 sequence: CASSLVGPRSYEQYF. The CDR3 bases are TGTGCCAGCAGTTTAGTGGGACCCCGCTCCTACGAGCAGTACTTC.

This clonotype was seen ten or more times. The genes are TRBV29-1 and TRBJ1-5; D perhaps matches TRBD1 (5 bases). Germline CDR1 SQVTM, CDR2 ANQGSEA. CDR3 length: 14 residues. The V and J ends lost 3 bases and 0 bases respectively, with 9 bases between them. Here the CDR3 DNA reads TGCAGCGTTGAGGGGGGTCATAGCAATCAGCCCCAGCATTTT. Translated: CSVEGGHSNQPQHF.

The chain links TRBV27 to TRBJ2-7; TRBD2 is a possible D gene (6 bases). Trimming cost V 6 bases and J 4 bases, with 16 bases left between them. Germline values: CDR1 MNHEY, CDR2 SMNVEV (reference sequence). This CDR3 contains 14 residues. As DNA, the CDR3 is TGTGCCAGCAGACTAGCTGGAGGGCCATACGAGCAGTACTTC. It translates to CASRLAGGPYEQYF.

Turning to this clonotype: A much larger clone lies one base from this, so it may be a read error. The chain links TRBV24-1 to TRBJ2-2, with D maybe TRBD2 (5 bases). Germline V lookup: CDR1 KGHDR, CDR2 SFDVKD. The CDR3 spans 13 residues. The CDR3 reads CATSDFNTGEPFF. DNA of the CDR3: TGTGCCACCAGTGATTTCAACACCGGGGAGCCGTTTTTT.

The rearrangement uses TRBV9 and TRBJ2-5, with a weak D call TRBD2 (6 bases). The CDR3 spans 15 residues. With 2 bases removed from V and 1 base from J, the gap between germline ends came to 12 bases. Germline CDR1 SGDLS, CDR2 YYNGEE. The CDR3 nucleotides are TGTGCCAGCAGCGTGTCCTACGGGAGCCAAGAGACCCAGTACTTC. Translated, it gives CASSVSYGSQETQYF.

There are a few counts of this clonotype. The V call is TRBV13, the J call TRBJ1-4; unclear D gene. Per germline, CDR1 PRHDT and CDR2 FYEKMQ (reference sequence). V lost 4 bases, J lost 3 bases, and 15 bases lay in between. The CDR3 is 16 residues long. The CDR3 protein is CASSSGSSASNEKLFF. The DNA of the CDR3 is TGTGCCAGCAGCTCCGGGTCCTCGGCATCTAATGAAAAACTGTTTTTT.

This sequence joins TRBV10-2 and TRBJ2-1; D call uncertain. The CDR3 sequence is 13 residues long. Germline V lookup: CDR1 WSHSY, CDR2 SAAADI. Trimming stripped 7 bases from V and 0 bases from J, with 7 bases between. The DNA of the CDR3 is TGCGCCAGCACCCCTAGCTCCTACAATGAGCAGTTCTTC. Translated: CASTPSSYNEQFF.

V gene TRBV3-1 combines with J gene TRBJ1-4; 7 bases fit TRBD1. Germline V gene lookup returns CDR1 LGHDT and CDR2 YNNKEL (reference sequence). Germline trimming cut 3 bases from V and 7 bases from J; bases unmatched to any gene: 5. This CDR3 spans 14 amino acids. For the CDR3, the DNA is TGTGCCAGCAGCCACCCGGGACAGTTTGAAAAACTGTTTTTT. Its translation is CASSHPGQFEKLFF.

Worth noting for this clonotype: It may be a read error: a sequence one base away is much more abundant. The V call is TRBV29-1, the J call TRBJ2-3; 8 nucleotides align to TRBD2. Germline loops: CDR1 SQVTM, CDR2 ANQGSEA. Unmatched junction bases numbered 20, after V lost 6 bases and J lost 0 bases. The CDR3 is 19 amino acids. CDR3 region: CSVDTITGGVRISTDTQYF. CDR3 in DNA: TGCAGCGTAGACACCATAACGGGAGGGGTCCGGATAAGCACAGATACGCAGTATTTT.

This clonotype was detected a few times. CDR3: CASSLNSRSGANVLTF. For the CDR3, the DNA is TGTGCCAGCAGCTTGAACTCCCGATCTGGGGCCAACGTCCTGACTTTC. J is TRBJ2-6 and V is TRBV5-4; D not certain. V was trimmed by 1 base and J by 1 base, leaving 9 bases between them. Germline V lookup: CDR1 SGHNT, CDR2 YYREEE (reference sequence). The CDR3 is 16 amino acids.

This clonotype has a count of ten or more. The CDR3 DNA follows: TGTGCCAGCAGCTTGGGGCGAACCTACGAGCAGTACTTC. Translated: CASSLGRTYEQYF. The chain employs TRBV27 and TRBJ2-7, with TRBD1 as a possible D gene (5 bases). The V gene's germline CDR1 is MNHEY and CDR2 SMNVEV (reference sequence). The CDR3 contains 13 residues. V gave up 6 bases and J gave up 2 bases, with 11 bases separating them.

This clonotype appeared many times. The chain joins TRBV5-4 to TRBJ1-1; TRBD1 might be the D (6 bases). This CDR3 is built from 16 residues. CDR1 and CDR2 (germline): SGHNT, YYREEE (reference sequence). The ends were cut back, 3 bases at V and 0 bases at J, with 15 bases in the middle. This CDR3 is CASSYDRPLMNTEAFF. CDR3 nucleotides: TGTGCCAGCAGCTATGACAGGCCGTTAATGAACACTGAAGCTTTCTTT.

J is TRBJ1-1 and V is TRBV29-1; D gene uncertain. Trimming removed 1 base at V and 4 bases at J, with 4 bases between. This CDR3 is built from 11 residues. Germline V CDR1 and CDR2: SQVTM, ANQGSEA. The DNA of the CDR3 is TGCAGCGTTGAAGCGGGCACTGAAGCTTTCTTT. Protein sequence: CSVEAGTEAFF.

This clonotype was seen a handful of times. The CDR3 DNA is TGTGCCAGCAGCTTATGGTCAGGGGAAAGCACAGATACGCAGTATTTT. This sequence encodes CASSLWSGESTDTQYF. The rearrangement joins TRBV13 to TRBJ2-3, with D possibly being TRBD1 (6 bases). V lost 2 bases and J 0 bases, leaving 12 bases between the germline ends. CDR3 length: 16 amino acids. Germline V lookup: CDR1 PRHDT, CDR2 FYEKMQ (reference sequence).

This chain joins TRBV20-1 and TRBJ2-7; 8 nucleotides agree with TRBD1. Germline V gene data show CDR1 as DFQATT and CDR2 as SNEGSKA (reference sequence). The V segment lost 0 bases and the J segment 4 bases; nucleotides outside the gene matches: 17. This CDR3 is built from 18 residues. CDR3 sequence (DNA): TGCAGTGCTAGAGAGAGAGTTCCGCGGACAGGGTTCCTGTACGAGCAGTACTTC. This encodes CSARERVPRTGFLYEQYF.